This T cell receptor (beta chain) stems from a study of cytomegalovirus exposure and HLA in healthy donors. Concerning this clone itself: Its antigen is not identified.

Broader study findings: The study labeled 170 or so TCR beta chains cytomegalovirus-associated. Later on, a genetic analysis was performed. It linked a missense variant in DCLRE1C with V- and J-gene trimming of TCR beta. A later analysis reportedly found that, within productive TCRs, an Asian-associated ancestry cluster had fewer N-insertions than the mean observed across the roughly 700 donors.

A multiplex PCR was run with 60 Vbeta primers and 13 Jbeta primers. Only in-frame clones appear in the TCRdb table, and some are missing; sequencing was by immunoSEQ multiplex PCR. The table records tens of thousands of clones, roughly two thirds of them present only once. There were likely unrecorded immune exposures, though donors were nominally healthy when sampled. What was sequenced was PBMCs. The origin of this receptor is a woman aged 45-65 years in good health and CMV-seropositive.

CDR3 loop: CVRSLERGFTEAFF. CDR3 DNA: TGTGTCAGAAGCTTAGAACGGGGTTTCACTGAAGCTTTCTTT. This chain links TRBV7-5 with TRBJ1-1. TRBV7-5 is described as a pseudogene. This CDR3 has 14 residues.